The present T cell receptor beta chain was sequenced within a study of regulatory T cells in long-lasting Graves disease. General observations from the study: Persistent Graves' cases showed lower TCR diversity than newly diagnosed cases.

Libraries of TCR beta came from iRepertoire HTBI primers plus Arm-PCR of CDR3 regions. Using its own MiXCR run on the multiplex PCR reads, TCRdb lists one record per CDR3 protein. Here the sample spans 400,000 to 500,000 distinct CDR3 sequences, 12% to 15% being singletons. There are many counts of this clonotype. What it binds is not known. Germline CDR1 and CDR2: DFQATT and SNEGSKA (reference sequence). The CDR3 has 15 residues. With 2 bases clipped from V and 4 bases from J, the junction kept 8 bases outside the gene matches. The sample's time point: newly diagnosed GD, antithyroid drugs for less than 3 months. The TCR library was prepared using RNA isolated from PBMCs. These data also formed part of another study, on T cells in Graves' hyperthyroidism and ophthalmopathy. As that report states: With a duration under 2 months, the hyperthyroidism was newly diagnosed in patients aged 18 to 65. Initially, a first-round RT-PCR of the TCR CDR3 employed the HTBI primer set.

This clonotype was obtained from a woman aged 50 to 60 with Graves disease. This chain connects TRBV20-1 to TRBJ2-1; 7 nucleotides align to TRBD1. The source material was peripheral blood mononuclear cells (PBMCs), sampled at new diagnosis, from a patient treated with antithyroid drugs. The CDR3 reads CSARSRTGTYNEQFF. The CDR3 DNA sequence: TGCAGTGCTAGATCCCGGACAGGAACGTACAATGAGCAGTTCTTC.